Below, 5 T cell receptor beta chains from the same sample are listed, as sequenced in a study of cytomegalovirus exposure and HLA in healthy donors. The PCR was carried out with 60 Vbeta primers and 13 Jbeta primers. This table comes from immunoSEQ multiplex PCR, and its TCRdb copy is limited to in-frame clones, with some not included. The sample holds 95,000 to 150,000 clones, more than 60% seen once. The sequencing input was PBMCs. These TCRs come from a woman in her forties in good health and CMV-seronegative.

The chain recombines TRBV4-2 with TRBJ2-3; TRBD2 matches at 9 bases. There are 17 residues in the CDR3. Trimming cost V 4 bases and J 6 bases; bases outside gene matches: 14. Germline values: CDR1 LGHNA, CDR2 YNFKEQ. CDR3 protein: CASSRDPVGGGADTQYF. The CDR3 DNA reads as TGTGCCAGCAGCCGAGATCCGGTTGGCGGGGGGGCGGATACGCAGTATTTT.

This clone was seen only once. The chain joins TRBV4-1 to TRBJ2-7; perhaps TRBD1 as D (6 bases). In germline, CDR1 is MGHRA, CDR2 YSYEKL. V was pared by 1 base and J by 0 bases, with 7 bases between. CDR3 length: 14 amino acids. The CDR3 DNA reads TGCGCCAGCAGCCAAGGGACAGTCTCCTACGAGCAGTACTTC. Translation gives CASSQGTVSYEQYF.

V is TRBV2 and J is TRBJ1-1; tentative D call: TRBD1 (6 bases). The V end was cut by 5 bases, the J end by 1 base, with 17 bases between. Per the germline V gene, CDR1 is SNHLY and CDR2 is FYNNEI. CDR3 length equals 16 residues. The CDR3 protein is CASSRNTGSANTEAFF. CDR3 in DNA: TGTGCCAGCAGTAGAAATACAGGGTCGGCGAACACTGAAGCTTTCTTT.

This chain joins TRBV2 and TRBJ1-2; possibly TRBD1 for D (6 bases). CDR1 and CDR2 from the germline V gene are SNHLY and FYNNEI. The CDR3 consists of 14 residues. The V end lost 3 bases, the J end lost 4 bases, and 12 bases lay between the germline ends. DNA for the CDR3: TGTGCCAGCAGTGATAGGGGGACTAGCTATGGCTACACCTTC. Protein product: CASSDRGTSYGYTF.

This clone was observed a single time. In nucleotides, the CDR3 is TGTGCCAGCAGCTTGCGGACAGGCTATGGCTACACCTTC. Protein sequence: CASSLRTGYGYTF. The V call is TRBV5-6, the J call TRBJ1-2; 7 bases are shared with TRBD1. Germline CDR1 reads SGHDT; CDR2 reads YYEEEE. The CDR3 has 13 amino acids. Trimming took 1 base from V and 4 from J; bases not matched to a gene: 1.